This T cell receptor beta chain was identified in a study of cytomegalovirus exposure and HLA in healthy donors. Whole-study results and caveats: The likely origin of a cluster of highly shared sequence variants was a sequencing artifact. Earlier analysis yielded a pattern in which most TCR beta V segments were productive about 90% or about 30% of the time.

While unrecorded immune exposures were likely, the donors were nominally healthy when sampled. Remarks on this clone: What it recognizes is unknown.

Trimming took 2 bases from V and 4 from J, leaving 8 bases between them. CDR1 is MGHDK and CDR2 is SYGVNS in the germline V gene. CDR3 length: 13 residues. Amplification used 60 Vbeta primers and 13 Jbeta primers. Method: immunoSEQ multiplex PCR; TCRdb's copy keeps in-frame clones and lacks some. In total, the table holds over 110,000 clones. The chain has TRBV25-1 and TRBJ1-2; D is unclear. Input material: PBMCs. This TCR was recovered from a male donor in good health and CMV-seronegative. CDR3 region: CASSELIFYGYTF. The CDR3 DNA sequence: TGTGCCAGCAGTGAACTTATCTTCTATGGCTACACCTTC.